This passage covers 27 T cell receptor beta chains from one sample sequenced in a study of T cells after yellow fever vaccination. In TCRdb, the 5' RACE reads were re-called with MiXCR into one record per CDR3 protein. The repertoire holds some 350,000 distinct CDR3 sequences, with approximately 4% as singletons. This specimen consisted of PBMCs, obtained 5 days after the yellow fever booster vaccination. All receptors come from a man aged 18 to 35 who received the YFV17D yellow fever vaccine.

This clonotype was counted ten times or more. The CDR3 bases are TGTGCCAGCAGTTTTTTAGCGGGGCCAGAGACAGATACGCAGTATTTT. This translates into CASSFLAGPETDTQYF. The J gene is TRBJ2-3, the V gene TRBV28; TRBD2 matches at 8 bases. Germline V CDR1 and CDR2: MDHEN, SYDVKM. The CDR3 is 16 residues long. The V gene end was trimmed by 3 bases and the J gene end by 3 bases; junction bases not matched to a gene: 8.

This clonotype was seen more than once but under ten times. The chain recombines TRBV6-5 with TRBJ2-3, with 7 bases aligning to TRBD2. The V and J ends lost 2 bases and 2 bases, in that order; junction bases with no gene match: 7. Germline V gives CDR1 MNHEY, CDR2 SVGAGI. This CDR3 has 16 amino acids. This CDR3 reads CASSYDLSGATDTQYF. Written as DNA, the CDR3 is TGTGCCAGCAGTTACGACCTGAGCGGGGCCACAGATACGCAGTATTTT.

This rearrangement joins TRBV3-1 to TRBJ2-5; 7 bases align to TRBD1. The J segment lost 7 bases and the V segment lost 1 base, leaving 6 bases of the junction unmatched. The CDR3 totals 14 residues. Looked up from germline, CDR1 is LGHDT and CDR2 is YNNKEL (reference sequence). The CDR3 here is CASSQGYRGGTQYF. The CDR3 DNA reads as TGTGCCAGCAGCCAAGGGTACAGGGGCGGGACCCAGTACTTC.

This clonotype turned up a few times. CDR3 in DNA: TGTGCCAGCAGTTCAAGACTACTAAGCTCCTACAATGAGCAGTTCTTC. Encoded protein: CASSSRLLSSYNEQFF. V gene TRBV6-2 or TRBV6-3 combines with J gene TRBJ2-1; D is possibly TRBD2 (5 bases). V lost 4 bases, J lost 0 bases, and 13 bases lay in between. The CDR3 is 16 residues long. Germline V CDR1 and CDR2: MNHEY, SVGEGT.

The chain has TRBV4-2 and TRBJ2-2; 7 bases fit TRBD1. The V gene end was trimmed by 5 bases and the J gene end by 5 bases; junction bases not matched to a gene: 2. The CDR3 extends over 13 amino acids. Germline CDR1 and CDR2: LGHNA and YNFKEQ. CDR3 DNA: TGTGCCAGCAGCAAGGGACAGACCGGGGAGCTGTTTTTT. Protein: CASSKGQTGELFF.

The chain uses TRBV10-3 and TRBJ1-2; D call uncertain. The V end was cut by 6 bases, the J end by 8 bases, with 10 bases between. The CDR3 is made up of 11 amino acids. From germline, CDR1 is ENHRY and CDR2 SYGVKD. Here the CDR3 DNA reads TGTGCCATCAGCGCGGGCGGAGGCTACACCTTC. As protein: CAISAGGGYTF.

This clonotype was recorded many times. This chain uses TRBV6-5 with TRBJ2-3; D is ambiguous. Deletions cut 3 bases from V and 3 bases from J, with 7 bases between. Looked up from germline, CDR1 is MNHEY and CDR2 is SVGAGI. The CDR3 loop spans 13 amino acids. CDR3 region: CASSYRETDTQYF. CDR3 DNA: TGTGCCAGCAGTTATAGGGAAACAGATACGCAGTATTTT.

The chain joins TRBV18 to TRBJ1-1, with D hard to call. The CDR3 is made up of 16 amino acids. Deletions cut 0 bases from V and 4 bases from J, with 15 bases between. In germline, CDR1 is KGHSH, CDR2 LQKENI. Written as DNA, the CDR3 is TGTGCCAGCTCACCACCTCTTATTCGGGGAATCACTGAAGCTTTCTTT. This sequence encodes CASSPPLIRGITEAFF.

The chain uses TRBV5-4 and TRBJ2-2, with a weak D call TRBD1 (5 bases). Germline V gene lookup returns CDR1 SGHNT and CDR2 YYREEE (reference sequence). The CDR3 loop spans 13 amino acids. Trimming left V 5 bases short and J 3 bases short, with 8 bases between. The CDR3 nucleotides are TGTGCCAGCAGGCACAGGTACACCGGGGAGCTGTTTTTT. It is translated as CASRHRYTGELFF.

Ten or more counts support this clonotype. CDR3 sequence reads: CASSLGTSGGVHDTQYF. The CDR3 DNA reads as TGTGCCAGCAGCTTAGGCACTAGCGGGGGCGTCCATGATACGCAGTATTTT. This chain uses TRBV11-3 with TRBJ2-3; 11 bases are a match to TRBD2. There are 17 residues in the CDR3. CDR1 is SGHNT, CDR2 YENEEA, per germline. J gave up 6 bases and V 1 base, and 9 bases lay outside the gene matches.

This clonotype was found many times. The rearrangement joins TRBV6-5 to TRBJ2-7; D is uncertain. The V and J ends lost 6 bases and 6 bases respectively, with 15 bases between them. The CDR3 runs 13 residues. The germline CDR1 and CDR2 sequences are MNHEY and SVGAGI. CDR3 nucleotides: TGTGCCAGCAGCGCGTTAGGTGCCACCGAGCAGTACGTC. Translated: CASSALGATEQYV.

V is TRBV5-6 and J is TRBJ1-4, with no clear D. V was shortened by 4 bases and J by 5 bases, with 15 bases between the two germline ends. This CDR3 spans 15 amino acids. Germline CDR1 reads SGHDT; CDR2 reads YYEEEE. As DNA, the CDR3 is TGTGCCAGCAGCGGGGATGGGCGCCGGAATGAAAAACTGTTTTTT. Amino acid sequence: CASSGDGRRNEKLFF.

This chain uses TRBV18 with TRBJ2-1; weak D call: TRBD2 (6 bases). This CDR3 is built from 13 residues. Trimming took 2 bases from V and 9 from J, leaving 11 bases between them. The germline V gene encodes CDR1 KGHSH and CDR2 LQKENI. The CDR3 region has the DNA TGTGCCAGCTCACCAGTCTGGGGGGTTGAGCAGTTCTTC. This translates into CASSPVWGVEQFF. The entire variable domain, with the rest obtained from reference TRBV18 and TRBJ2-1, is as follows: NAGVMQNPRHLVRRRGQEARLRCSPMKGHSHVYWYRQLPEEGLKFMVYLQKENIIDESGMPKERFSAEFPKEGPSILRIQQVVRGDSAAYFCASSPVWGVEQFFGPGTRLTVL.

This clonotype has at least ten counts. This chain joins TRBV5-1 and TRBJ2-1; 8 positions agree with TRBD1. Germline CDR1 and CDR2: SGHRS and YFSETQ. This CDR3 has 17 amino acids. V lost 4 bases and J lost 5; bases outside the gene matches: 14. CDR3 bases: TGCGCCAGCAGCCCGCGTTTTCGACAGGGGATGAACAATGAGCAGTTCTTC. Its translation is CASSPRFRQGMNNEQFF.

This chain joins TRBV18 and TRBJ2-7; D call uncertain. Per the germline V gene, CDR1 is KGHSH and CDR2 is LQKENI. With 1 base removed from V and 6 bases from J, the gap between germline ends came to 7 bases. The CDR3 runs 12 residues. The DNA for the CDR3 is TGTGCCAGCTCACCACGCCAGCGCGAGCAGTACTTC. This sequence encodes CASSPRQREQYF.

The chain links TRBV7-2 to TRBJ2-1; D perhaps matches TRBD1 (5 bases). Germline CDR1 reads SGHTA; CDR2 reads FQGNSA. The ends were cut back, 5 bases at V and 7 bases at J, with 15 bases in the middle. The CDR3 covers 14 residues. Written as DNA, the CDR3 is TGTGCCAGCAGCCCATATAGGGGTACGAATGAGCAGTTCTTC. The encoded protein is CASSPYRGTNEQFF.

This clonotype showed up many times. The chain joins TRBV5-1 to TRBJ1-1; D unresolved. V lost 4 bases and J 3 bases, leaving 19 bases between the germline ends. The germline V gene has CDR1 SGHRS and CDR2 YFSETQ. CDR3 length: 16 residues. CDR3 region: CASSHGGIGWDTEAFF. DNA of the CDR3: TGCGCCAGCAGCCACGGAGGAATCGGTTGGGACACTGAAGCTTTCTTT.

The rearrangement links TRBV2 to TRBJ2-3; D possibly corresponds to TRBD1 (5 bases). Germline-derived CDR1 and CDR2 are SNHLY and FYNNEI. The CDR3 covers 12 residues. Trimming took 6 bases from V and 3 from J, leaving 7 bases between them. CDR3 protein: CASRGQTDTQYF. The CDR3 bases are TGTGCCAGCAGGGGGCAGACAGATACGCAGTATTTT. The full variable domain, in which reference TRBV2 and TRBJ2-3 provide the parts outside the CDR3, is EPEVTQTPSHQVTQMGQEVILRCVPISNHLYFYWYRQILGQKVEFLVSFYNNEISEKSEIFDDQFSVERPDGSNFTLKIRSTKLEDSAMYFCASRGQTDTQYFGPGTRLTVL.

CDR3 DNA: TGCAGCGTTGAAATTGGGACTGAAGCTTTCTTT. It codes for CSVEIGTEAFF. The chain has TRBV29-1 and TRBJ1-1; D unresolved. Germline V gene lookup returns CDR1 SQVTM and CDR2 ANQGSEA. This CDR3 spans 11 amino acids. Trimming took 2 bases from V and 5 from J, leaving 6 bases between them.

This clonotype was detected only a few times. CDR3 DNA sequence: TGTGCCAGCAAGTCTTCGACAAGCTCCTACGAGCAGTACTTC. Translation: CASKSSTSSYEQYF. The chain employs TRBV2 and TRBJ2-7, with D uncertain. CDR1 SNHLY and CDR2 FYNNEI come from the germline V gene. The CDR3 is 14 residues long. V was pared by 7 bases and J by 0 bases, with 13 bases between.

The DNA of the CDR3 is TGTGCCAGTAACGAGGCGAATCAGCCCCAGCATTTT. Residues: CASNEANQPQHF. The chain recombines TRBV19 with TRBJ1-5; no clear D gene. The CDR3 length is 12 residues. Trimming took 7 bases from V and 4 from J, leaving 8 bases between them. The germline CDR1 and CDR2 sequences are LNHDA and SQIVND (reference sequence).

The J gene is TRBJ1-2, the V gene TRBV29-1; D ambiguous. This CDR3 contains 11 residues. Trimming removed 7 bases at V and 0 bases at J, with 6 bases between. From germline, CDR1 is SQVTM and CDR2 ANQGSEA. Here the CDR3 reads CSADANYGYTF. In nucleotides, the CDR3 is TGCAGCGCTGACGCTAACTATGGCTACACCTTC.

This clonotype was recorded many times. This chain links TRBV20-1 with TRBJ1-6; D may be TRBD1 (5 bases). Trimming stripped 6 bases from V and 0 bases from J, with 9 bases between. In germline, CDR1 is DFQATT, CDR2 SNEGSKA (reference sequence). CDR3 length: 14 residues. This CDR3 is CSANRISYNSPLHF. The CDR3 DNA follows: TGCAGTGCGAACAGGATCTCCTATAATTCACCCCTCCACTTT.

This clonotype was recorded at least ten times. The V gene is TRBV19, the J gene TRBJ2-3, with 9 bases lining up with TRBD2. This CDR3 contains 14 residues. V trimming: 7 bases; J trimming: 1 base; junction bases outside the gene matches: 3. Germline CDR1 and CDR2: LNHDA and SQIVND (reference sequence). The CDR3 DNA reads TGTGCCAGTAAGGCTAGCGGGGGCACAGATACGCAGTATTTT. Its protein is CASKASGGTDTQYF.

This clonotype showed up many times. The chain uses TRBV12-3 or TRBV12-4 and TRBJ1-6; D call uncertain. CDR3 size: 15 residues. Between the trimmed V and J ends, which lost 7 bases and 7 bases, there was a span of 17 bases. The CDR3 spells CASTPFGESNSPLHF. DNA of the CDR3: TGTGCCAGCACCCCATTCGGGGAGTCGAATTCACCCCTCCACTTT.

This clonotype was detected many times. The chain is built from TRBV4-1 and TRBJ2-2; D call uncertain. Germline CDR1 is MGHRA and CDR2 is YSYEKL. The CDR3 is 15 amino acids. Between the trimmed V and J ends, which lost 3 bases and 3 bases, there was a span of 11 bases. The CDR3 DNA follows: TGCGCCAGCAGCCACAGCAAGGGTGACACCGGGGAGCTGTTTTTT. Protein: CASSHSKGDTGELFF.

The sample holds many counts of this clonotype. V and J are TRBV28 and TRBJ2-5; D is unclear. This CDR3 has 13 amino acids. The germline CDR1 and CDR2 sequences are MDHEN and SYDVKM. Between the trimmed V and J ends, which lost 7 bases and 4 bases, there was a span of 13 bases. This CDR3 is CASNFQARETQYF. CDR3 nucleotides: TGTGCCAGCAACTTCCAAGCCCGAGAGACCCAGTACTTC.